The rows below give T cell receptor beta chains drawn from one sample of a study of CD4 T cells in relation to SARS-CoV-2 and coronaviruses. Clones were sequenced by immunoSEQ multiplex PCR, and TCRdb holds only the in-frame ones, with some missing. The sample carries 15,000 to 20,000 clones, roughly 83% recorded once. These receptors lack a known antigen. What was sequenced was CD4+ T cells from PBMCs, cultured in vitro. Every receptor here comes from a human donor in good health. Both conserved end residues are trimmed from each CDR3. D genes are given only for firm matches. Rows may omit the clone size; those that give it use once, few, many or a size class.

length: 11
J: TRBJ2-5
size: -
D: -
V: TRBV19
CDR3: ASARAAQETQY

length: 10
J: TRBJ2-1
size: -
D: -
V: TRBV12-5
CDR3: ASGPTYNEQF

length: 15
J: TRBJ2-1
size: -
D: TRBD2
V: TRBV5-1
CDR3: ASSLGVAGALRNEQF

length: 15
J: TRBJ2-5
size: -
D: TRBD2
V: TRBV6-1
CDR3: ASSETHNYGGAETQY

length: 12
J: TRBJ1-1
size: -
D: TRBD1
V: TRBV19
CDR3: ASTGQVMNTEAF

length: 12
J: TRBJ1-1
size: -
D: -
V: TRBV7-3
CDR3: ASSPRATTSEAF

length: 15
J: TRBJ1-1
size: -
D: -
V: TRBV10-2
CDR3: ASSARGGALLNTEAF

length: 9
J: TRBJ1-2
size: -
D: -
V: TRBV6-5
CDR3: ASSPRDGYT

length: 12
J: TRBJ1-2
size: -
D: -
V: TRBV4-3
CDR3: ASSPTTVGYGYT

length: 12
J: TRBJ2-2
size: -
D: -
V: TRBV2
CDR3: ASKGTPNTGELF

length: 12
J: TRBJ2-5
size: -
D: -
V: TRBV27
CDR3: ASSPIAVRGSQY

length: 13
J: TRBJ2-3
size: -
D: TRBD2
V: TRBV5-1
CDR3: ASSLRRGGVDTQY

length: 14
J: TRBJ2-1
size: -
D: -
V: TRBV2
CDR3: ASSKPRERVYNEQF

length: 11
J: TRBJ1-5
size: -
D: -
V: TRBV2
CDR3: ASNRGGNQPQH

length: 13
J: TRBJ2-5
size: -
D: -
V: TRBV10-3
CDR3: AISESRGGQETQY

length: 10
J: TRBJ2-5
size: -
D: -
V: TRBV7-9
CDR3: ASSLAQETQY

length: 16
J: TRBJ1-3
size: once
D: TRBD1
V: TRBV10-3
CDR3: AISEMTGQGTSGNTIY

length: 9
J: TRBJ1-3
size: -
D: -
V: TRBV7-9
CDR3: ASSLGNTIY

length: 11
J: TRBJ2-7
size: -
D: -
V: TRBV30
CDR3: AWSAPGAKEQY

length: 12
J: TRBJ1-5
size: few
D: -
V: TRBV2
CDR3: ASKGTYSNQPQH

length: 12
J: TRBJ1-4
size: few
D: TRBD1
V: TRBV2
CDR3: ASSVDRGNEKLF

length: 11
J: TRBJ2-4
size: -
D: -
V: TRBV3-1/TRBV3-2
CDR3: ASSQLREGIQY

length: 11
J: TRBJ1-4
size: -
D: -
V: TRBV6-5
CDR3: ASSSRTVEKLF

length: 10
J: TRBJ2-1
size: -
D: -
V: TRBV11-2
CDR3: ASSLSGNEQF

length: 14
J: TRBJ2-1
size: once
D: TRBD2
V: TRBV7-8
CDR3: ASSSLGTSGSGEQF

length: 11
J: TRBJ1-1
size: few
D: -
V: TRBV28
CDR3: ASSLDPNTEAF

length: 11
J: TRBJ1-2
size: -
D: -
V: TRBV7-2
CDR3: ASEGGGGFGYT

length: 13
J: TRBJ1-3
size: -
D: -
V: TRBV6-5
CDR3: ASSTRGNVGNTIY

length: 13
J: TRBJ1-4
size: few
D: -
V: TRBV3-1/TRBV3-2
CDR3: ASSPLQGEGEKLF

length: 12
J: TRBJ1-3
size: -
D: -
V: TRBV6-5
CDR3: ASSQGYSGNTIY

length: 9
J: TRBJ1-1
size: -
D: -
V: TRBV2
CDR3: ASSYTGRGF

length: 14
J: TRBJ1-4
size: -
D: TRBD1
V: TRBV3-1/TRBV3-2
CDR3: ASSPGQGAAPEKLF

length: 13
J: TRBJ1-1
size: -
D: TRBD1
V: TRBV4-1
CDR3: ASSQPTGGNTEAF

length: 9
J: TRBJ2-5
size: -
D: -
V: TRBV10-2
CDR3: ASSGKETQY